This is a list of T cell receptor beta chains from one sample in a study of T cells after yellow fever vaccination. TCRdb reprocessed the 5' RACE reads via MiXCR and lists one record per CDR3 protein. The table lists 300,000 or so distinct CDR3 sequences, around 3.9% of them singletons, with more than 20% in the top ten. Sample: PBMCs, taken 5 days after the yellow fever booster vaccination. All receptors derive from a man younger than 35 who received the YFV17D yellow fever vaccine. Each CDR3 is given with its conserved first and last residue.

TRBV9 | CASSVDSSYEQYF
TRBV27 | CASSSFELARNIQYF
TRBV20-1 | CSAMERAGANTEAFF
TRBV6-5 | CASSYATNIQYF
TRBV6-5 | CASSSNAGPRTQYF
TRBV2 | CASSALNWNQPQHF
TRBV12-3/TRBV12-4 | CASSSTAGAVTEQFF
TRBV11-2 | CASSFRTHYTDTQYF
TRBV6-2/TRBV6-3 | CASTRSAGALHNEQFF
TRBV4-3 | CASSQTVGPVGTGELFF
TRBV4-3 | CASSQDGANTGELFF
TRBV12-5 | CASGLGRYQPQHF
TRBV4-3 | CASSQDAGAMIEQYF
TRBV7-8 | CASSPQRGGRDTQYF
TRBV7-9 | CASGQELNTEAFF
TRBV10-3 | CAITGDWDQGQPQHF
TRBV7-6 | CASRDRHNEQYF
TRBV4-1 | CASSQEYTTGYGYTF
TRBV29-1 | CSVPYSMNTEAFF